This TCR beta chain is from a study of CD8 T cells in Susac syndrome. Roughly 0.45 to 1 ug RNA was reverse transcribed with random hexamers. The immunoSEQ assay covered 54 Vbeta and 13 Jbeta segments for CDR3. MiXCR, run by TCRdb on the immunoSEQ multiplex PCR reads, gives a single entry per CDR3 protein. The sample carries 150,000 to 200,000 distinct CDR3 sequences, roughly 94% recorded once. Per the germline V gene, CDR1 is LGHDT and CDR2 is YNNKEL (reference sequence). This CDR3 spans 13 amino acids. Trimming took off 1 base at V and 4 bases at J, with 5 bases between the two ends. V is TRBV3-1 and J is TRBJ2-1; possible D gene TRBD2, 5 bases. What was sequenced was CD4+ T cells from PBMCs. The receptor was isolated from a human donor with multiple sclerosis. The CDR3 loop is CASSQAGYNEQFF. In DNA form, the CDR3 reads TGTGCCAGCAGCCAAGCGGGATACAATGAGCAGTTCTTC.